This TCR beta chain comes out of a study of monozygotic twins with inflammatory bowel disease. Each CDR3 protein gets one entry in TCRdb, which reprocessed the 5' RACE reads and gives no DNA. Here the sample table reports around 97,000 distinct CDR3 sequences. Points on this clonotype: Its cognate antigen is unknown.

This CDR3 spans 14 amino acids. The germline CDR1 and CDR2 sequences are SGHRS and YFSETQ. Study-wide points: Patient-specific immunosuppressive treatments may have made repertoires more variable.

The rearrangement uses TRBV5-1 and TRBJ2-6. Sequences were obtained from blood. The source of this sequence is a human donor with ulcerative colitis or Crohn's disease, or a healthy co-twin of an affected twin (not recorded which). The CDR3 spells CASKTSSGANVLTF.